Sequencing of this T cell receptor (beta chain) was carried out in a study of spatial heterogeneity in lung cancer. Study-level information: An average of more than ten raw reads was observed per unique TCR and UMI combination. The study, taken as a whole, reports: Ubiquitous expanded tumor TCRs surfaced in blood more at resection than they did at follow-up.

J lost 5 bases, V lost 8 bases, and 9 bases had no gene match. Germline CDR1 is ENHRY and CDR2 is SYGVKD. The CDR3 sequence is 14 residues long. Every molecule of TCR cDNA had its own unique molecular identifier. TCRdb ran MiXCR on the 5' RACE reads and lists one entry per CDR3 protein. The sample has about 82,000 distinct CDR3 sequences; 10% to 15% are singletons. This clonotype was recorded at least ten times. Its specificity is not known. The time point here: sample taken at primary tumor resection. Unsorted whole RNA of tumor, nontumor lung or frozen PBMC was sequenced. The donor group consisted of 72 patients who had untreated, early-stage non-small cell lung cancer.

The chain is built from TRBV10-3 and TRBJ2-1; 7 bases match TRBD2. The receptor was isolated from a male donor with early-stage non-small cell lung cancer. The source material was PBMCs, sampled at surgery. The CDR3, as DNA: TGTGCCATCGGGCCCGGGCTAGCGGACAATGAGCAGTTCTTC. Amino acids: CAIGPGLADNEQFF.